A single TCR beta chain is shown here with its context. The target antigen is unknown. This record belongs to a study of PD-1 blockade in mismatch repair-deficient tumors. TCRs were sequenced from three patients responding to pembrolizumab. Here immunoSEQ multiplex PCR was the method, and the copy in TCRdb shows in-frame clones only, minus some. This table holds some 100,000 clones, 82% found once. V shed 1 base and J shed 0 bases, with 10 bases lying between them. This CDR3 is 15 amino acids long. Germline lookup yields CDR1 SEHNR and CDR2 FQNEAQ (reference sequence). Overall study results and limits: Tumor-resident clones, often absent from pretreatment blood, expanded after pembrolizumab and then contracted.

This chain joins TRBV7-9 and TRBJ2-7; either TRBD1 or TRBD2 may supply D (5 bases each). Sequenced material: peripheral blood, taken 36 weeks after starting pembrolizumab. The sequence derives from an adult with mismatch repair-deficient cancer. The CDR3 sequence is CASSLVGDRSYEQYF. CDR3 coding DNA: TGTGCCAGCAGCTTAGTGGGGGATCGCTCCTACGAGCAGTACTTC.